This is a list of T cell receptor beta chains from one sample in a study of PD-1 blockade in classical Hodgkin lymphoma. Libraries were prepared by immunoSEQ multiplex PCR; TCRdb keeps only in-frame clonotypes and omits some of them. Of about 12,000 clones in the sample, approximately 80% were seen once. The input for sequencing was CD4+ T cells from blood, taken at baseline. The receptors here all came from a human donor with classical Hodgkin lymphoma. Each CDR3 is given with its conserved first and last residue. D genes are given only for firm matches. Not every row has a clone size; where given, it reads once, few, many or a size class.

>few|TRBV5-1|TRBJ2-2|NA
CASSLVPGSGELFF
TGCGCCAGCAGCTTGGTTCCGGGCTCCGGGGAGCTGTTTTTT
>few|TRBV5-4|TRBJ1-5|NA
CASSSGGDQPQHF
TGTGCCAGCAGCTCTGGGGGCGATCAGCCCCAGCATTTT
>NA|TRBV5-1|TRBJ2-5|NA
CASSLGAGQETQYF
TGCGCCAGCAGCTTGGGGGCAGGCCAAGAGACCCAGTACTTC
>NA|TRBV19|TRBJ1-3|TRBD1
CASSPGQGLGNTIYF
TGTGCCAGTAGTCCTGGACAGGGGCTGGGAAACACCATATATTTT
>NA|TRBV5-1|TRBJ2-3|NA
CASSLSVGTDTQYF
TGCGCCAGCAGCTTGTCTGTGGGTACAGATACGCAGTATTTT
>once|TRBV14|TRBJ1-1|NA
CASSQVELLEKPWGSTEAFF
TGTGCCAGCAGCCAAGTGGAGTTATTGGAGAAACCATGGGGGAGCACTGAAGCTTTCTTT
>once|TRBV5-4|TRBJ1-2|NA
CASSLAKGLYGYTF
TGTGCCAGCAGCTTGGCGAAAGGTTTATATGGCTACACCTTC
>NA|TRBV5-1|TRBJ2-1|TRBD2
CASRAGTSGTNEQFF
TGCGCCAGCAGGGCCGGGACTAGCGGGACCAATGAGCAGTTCTTC
>NA|TRBV4-3|TRBJ2-2|TRBD1
CASSQDTGVSTGELFF
TGCGCCAGCAGCCAAGATACAGGGGTGAGCACCGGGGAGCTGTTTTTT
>NA|TRBV5-4|TRBJ2-2|TRBD2
CASSRSQRGGPTGELFF
TGTGCCAGCAGCAGATCTCAGCGGGGGGGCCCCACCGGGGAGCTGTTTTTT
>once|TRBV7-2|TRBJ1-3|NA
CASSSITGYGNTIYF
TGTGCCAGCAGCTCAATAACAGGGTATGGAAACACCATATATTTT
>NA|TRBV6-6|TRBJ2-3|TRBD1
CASRGPGTGRADTQYF
TGTGCCAGCAGAGGGCCGGGGACAGGGAGGGCAGATACGCAGTATTTT
>NA|TRBV7-8|TRBJ2-2|NA
CASSLAGWPTNTGELFF
TGTGCCAGCAGCTTAGCTGGGTGGCCGACGAACACCGGGGAGCTGTTTTTT
>NA|TRBV5-4|TRBJ2-5|TRBD2
CASSLGGTSPGETQYF
TGTGCCAGCAGCTTGGGGGGGACTAGCCCAGGAGAGACCCAGTACTTC
>NA|TRBV4-3|TRBJ1-5|NA
CASSQDFNQPQHF
TGCGCCAGCAGCCAAGATTTCAATCAGCCCCAGCATTTT
>NA|TRBV27|TRBJ2-1|NA
CASSKRGRGEQFF
TGTGCCAGCAGTAAGAGGGGTAGGGGTGAGCAGTTCTTC
>NA|TRBV5-4|TRBJ2-7|NA
CASSLTGSEQYF
TGTGCCAGCAGCTTAACGGGGTCCGAGCAGTACTTC
>NA|TRBV19|TRBJ2-5|TRBD1
CASSIAGTGGGETQYF
TGTGCCAGTAGTATAGCCGGGACAGGGGGAGGAGAGACCCAGTACTTC
>NA|TRBV19|TRBJ1-3|NA
CASRAQTTGGNTIYF
TGTGCCAGTAGGGCCCAGACAACAGGCGGAAACACCATATATTTT
>NA|TRBV4-3|TRBJ2-3|TRBD2
CASSHLRLAGSTDTQYF
TGCGCCAGCAGCCATCTCCGACTAGCGGGGAGCACAGATACGCAGTATTTT
>NA|TRBV7-2|TRBJ2-7|TRBD2
CASSASGTSSYF
TGTGCCAGCAGCGCCTCCGGGACTAGTTCCTACTTC
>NA|TRBV6-5|TRBJ1-2|NA
CASSSPSRGDYGYTF
TGTGCCAGCAGTTCTCCGTCACGGGGGGACTATGGCTACACCTTC
>NA|TRBV11-3|TRBJ2-7|TRBD2
CASSLGAGVSYEQYF
TGTGCCAGCAGCTTAGGAGCGGGGGTCTCCTACGAGCAGTACTTC
>NA|TRBV6-4|TRBJ2-1|NA
CATFRRDNEQFF
TGTGCCACCTTCAGAAGGGACAATGAGCAGTTCTTC